The subject of this entry is one T cell receptor beta chain. This entry comes from a study of control samples from healthy donors and cancer patients. This CDR3 is 16 amino acids long. Germline CDR1 and CDR2: MNHNS and SASEGT. V lost 4 bases, J lost 5 bases, and 18 bases lay in between. The method was immunoSEQ multiplex PCR; TCRdb's version includes in-frame clones alone and lacks a portion of them. The sample includes 40,000 to 55,000 clones, roughly 89% seen only once; the top ten take around 1.5%. Sequencing input: PBMCs. The V gene is TRBV6-1, the J gene TRBJ2-1; possible D gene TRBD1, 5 bases. The clonotype was recovered from a man aged 35 to 55 with colorectal cancer. CDR3 in DNA: TGTGCCAGCAGTGTCCAGGGTAGGGGAAATAACAATGAGCAGTTCTTC. This gives the protein CASSVQGRGNNNEQFF.